The 21 T cell receptor beta chains below all came from one sample that was sequenced in a study of shared clonotypes between healthy human individuals. This table comes from immunoSEQ multiplex PCR, and its TCRdb copy is limited to in-frame clones, with some not included. The sample consists of 450,000 to 500,000 clones, about 82% of them appearing once. Material for sequencing was PBMCs. The receptors originated from a woman between 40 and 50 years old in good health. Some clones in this sample may be carry-over from other donors' samples.

The DNA of the CDR3 is TGTGCCAGCAGTTTGGGGCTTAGACGGGGCGGCAATCAGCCCCAGCATTTT. It specifies CASSLGLRRGGNQPQHF. This sequence joins TRBV28 and TRBJ1-5; D may be TRBD1 (5 bases). The CDR3 length is 17 residues. Trimming took 3 bases from V and 2 from J, leaving 17 bases between them. Germline CDR1 and CDR2: MDHEN and SYDVKM.

The gene calls are TRBV4-2 and TRBJ2-3; possible D gene TRBD2, 5 bases. Trimming removed 5 bases from V and 0 bases from J, with 9 bases in between. The germline gives CDR1 LGHNA, CDR2 YNFKEQ. The CDR3 is 14 residues long. The chain's CDR3 is CASSSGISTDTQYF. CDR3 bases: TGTGCCAGCAGCAGCGGTATTAGCACAGATACGCAGTATTTT.

On this clone itself: The same CDR3 also results from other DNA sequences found in this sample. The chain links TRBV9 to TRBJ2-5; D is undetermined. The CDR3 covers 12 residues. Germline CDR1 is SGDLS and CDR2 is YYNGEE. The germline V and J ends were trimmed by 0 bases and 4 bases, with 4 bases remaining between them. CDR3 sequence: CASSVAGETQYF. The CDR3 DNA reads as TGTGCCAGCAGCGTAGCAGGAGAGACCCAGTACTTC.

This clone occurred many times. The sample has other DNA sequences that encode this CDR3 too. V is TRBV15 and J is TRBJ1-1, with D maybe TRBD1 (5 bases). Trimming took 0 bases from V and 3 from J, leaving 8 bases between them. This CDR3 has 14 amino acids. Germline assignment: CDR1 LNHNV and CDR2 YYDKDF (reference sequence). CDR3 bases: TGTGCCACCAGCAGAGATCTAGGGGACACTGAAGCTTTCTTT. This gives the protein CATSRDLGDTEAFF.

The chain combines TRBV7-1 with TRBJ2-7, with D perhaps assigned TRBD1 or TRBD2 (5 bases each). TRBV7-1 falls under the ORF class, with uncertain function. Trimming took 4 bases from V and 2 from J, leaving 12 bases between them. The CDR3 loop spans 14 amino acids. For the CDR3, the DNA is TGTGCCAGCAGCTTAACTCAGGGACCCTACGAGCAGTACTTC. This gives the protein CASSLTQGPYEQYF.

The chain uses TRBV7-2 and TRBJ2-7, with 10 bases fitting TRBD2. CDR1 is SGHTA and CDR2 is FQGNSA in the germline V gene. V shed 2 bases, J shed 7 bases, and the junction held 5 bases outside the gene matches. This CDR3 comprises 14 residues. The DNA of the CDR3 is TGTGCCAGCAGCTTAATGGGGGGACTAGCGGAGCAGTACTTC. It codes for CASSLMGGLAEQYF.

J is TRBJ1-4 and V is TRBV9; TRBD1 agrees at 7 bases. In germline, CDR1 is SGDLS, CDR2 YYNGEE. The CDR3 loop spans 14 amino acids. V gave up 4 bases and J gave up 8 bases; unmatched junction bases: 8. CDR3 sequence reads: CASSLGQESEKLFF. The CDR3 nucleotides are TGTGCCAGCAGCCTAGGACAGGAGAGCGAAAAACTGTTTTTT.

Concerning this clone itself: This specimen includes other DNA sequences encoding the same CDR3. The chain couples TRBV29-1 to TRBJ2-3; 8 bases are a match to TRBD2. The CDR3 spans 16 residues. Germline trimming cut 5 bases from V and 0 bases from J; bases unmatched to any gene: 10. The germline CDR1 and CDR2 sequences are SQVTM and ANQGSEA. In DNA form, the CDR3 reads TGCAGCGTTAGCGGGAGAGACGCTTCTAGCACAGATACGCAGTATTTT. Protein sequence: CSVSGRDASSTDTQYF.

The chain couples TRBV30 to TRBJ1-1; D unclear. Per germline, CDR1 GTSNPN and CDR2 SVGIG (reference sequence). V was pared by 4 bases and J by 3 bases, with 3 bases between. The CDR3 extends over 10 amino acids. CDR3 residues: CAWMDTEAFF. CDR3 bases: TGTGCCTGGATGGACACTGAAGCTTTCTTT. The variable domain in full, with the rest retrieved from reference TRBV30 and TRBJ1-1, is SQTIHQWPATLVQPVGSPLSLECTVEGTSNPNLYWYRQAAGRGLQLLFYSVGIGQISSEVPQNLSASRPQDRQFILSSKKLLLSDSGFYLCAWMDTEAFFGQGTRLTVV.

This sequence joins TRBV18 and TRBJ2-7, with 9 bases aligning to TRBD1. V was pared by 0 bases and J by 7 bases, with 10 bases of the junction left unmatched. Germline values: CDR1 KGHSH, CDR2 LQKENI. This CDR3 is built from 16 residues. As DNA, the CDR3 is TGTGCCAGCTCACCACCATCGGGACAGGGTCTTGTGGAGCAGTACTTC. Protein: CASSPPSGQGLVEQYF.

The chain employs TRBV5-4 and TRBJ1-4, with a tentative D call TRBD1 (5 bases). V was trimmed by 0 bases and J by 0 bases, leaving 9 bases between them. Germline-derived CDR1 and CDR2 are SGHNT and YYREEE (reference sequence). The CDR3 extends over 16 amino acids. The CDR3 loop is CASSLGSGATNEKLFF. The CDR3 DNA is TGTGCCAGCAGCTTGGGATCGGGGGCAACTAATGAAAAACTGTTTTTT.

A note on this clone: The same CDR3 also results from other DNA sequences found in this sample. CDR3 coding DNA: TGCGCCAGCAGCCCTAGCGGCTCCTACGAGCAGTACTTC. As protein: CASSPSGSYEQYF. The chain links TRBV5-1 to TRBJ2-7; 7 nucleotides match TRBD2. Germline V gene lookup returns CDR1 SGHRS and CDR2 YFSETQ. The CDR3 is 13 residues long. Trimming at V came to 4 bases and at J to 0 bases, leaving 1 base not matched to a gene.

The V call is TRBV21-1, the J call TRBJ2-7; TRBD2 is the table's D call, not checked against the DNA. TRBV21-1 is a documented pseudogene. The CDR3 runs to 12 residues. The CDR3 is CASSNLAGAGYF. The CDR3 nucleotides read TGTGCCAGCAGCAATCTAGCGGGAGCAGGATACTTC.

This clone was counted at least ten times. The chain is built from TRBV27 and TRBJ2-1; TRBD2 is a possible D gene (5 bases). This CDR3 comprises 17 residues. Germline CDR1 reads MNHEY; CDR2 reads SMNVEV (reference sequence). V lost 4 bases, J lost 1 base, and 17 bases lay in between. CDR3 amino acids: CASSSTRARASYNEQFF. The CDR3 nucleotides read TGTGCCAGCAGTTCCACTCGGGCGCGGGCGTCCTACAATGAGCAGTTCTTC.

V gene TRBV5-4 combines with J gene TRBJ2-2; no clear D gene. The CDR3 loop spans 14 amino acids. Germline CDR1 and CDR2: SGHNT and YYREEE (reference sequence). The V end lost 2 bases, the J end lost 4 bases, and 9 bases lay between the germline ends. The CDR3 coding sequence is TGTGCCAGCAGCTTCTCCCACAGCACCGGGGAGCTGTTTTTT. Translated, it gives CASSFSHSTGELFF.

The CDR3 nucleotides read TGTGCCAGCAGCTTAATGGGCCCGGGCACTGAAGCTTTCTTT. It translates to CASSLMGPGTEAFF. The chain employs TRBV7-9 and TRBJ1-1; D uncertain. The CDR3 totals 14 residues. V lost 2 bases and J lost 4, with 11 bases in between. Germline CDR1 reads SEHNR; CDR2 reads FQNEAQ (reference sequence).

The chain links TRBV6-1 to TRBJ2-7; D may match TRBD1 or TRBD2 (6 bases each). V was trimmed by 4 bases and J by 3 bases, leaving 19 bases between them. This CDR3 is 16 amino acids long. Germline loops: CDR1 MNHNS, CDR2 SASEGT. The CDR3 region has the DNA TGTGCCAGCAGTGCGGGTCCGAGCGGAGGGGGCTACGAGCAGTACTTC. This encodes CASSAGPSGGGYEQYF.

The V gene is TRBV28, the J gene TRBJ1-2, with D perhaps matching TRBD1 (6 bases). The CDR3 contains 15 residues. With 6 bases removed from V and 3 bases from J, the gap between germline ends came to 17 bases. From germline, CDR1 is MDHEN and CDR2 SYDVKM. CDR3 bases: TGTGCCAGCAGCATTAACCAGGCAGGGGACTATGGCTACACCTTC. This codes for CASSINQAGDYGYTF.

This clone was recorded many times. The chain recombines TRBV5-1 with TRBJ2-1; no clear D gene. This CDR3 contains 14 residues. V was cut by 4 bases and J by 5 bases, with 13 bases left in between. Germline CDR1 SGHRS, CDR2 YFSETQ. CDR3 nucleotide sequence: TGCGCCAGCAGCGTATTAGCAGGTGACAATGAGCAGTTCTTC. It translates to CASSVLAGDNEQFF.

Worth noting for this clone: Other nucleotide sequences in the sample specify the same CDR3. The chain employs TRBV6-1 and TRBJ2-1; no clear D. The CDR3 sequence is 13 residues long. The V end was cut by 0 bases, the J end by 4 bases, with 4 bases between. Germline loops: CDR1 MNHNS, CDR2 SASEGT. Written as DNA, the CDR3 is TGTGCCAGCAGTGAAGCCAGTTACAATGAGCAGTTCTTC. It codes for CASSEASYNEQFF.

The J gene is TRBJ1-1, the V gene TRBV9, with D tentatively TRBD1 (6 bases). Germline V CDR1 and CDR2: SGDLS, YYNGEE. V was cut by 3 bases and J by 5 bases, with 11 bases left in between. The CDR3 is 13 residues long. The CDR3 bases are TGTGCCAGCAGCGAGGGGGTCGAGACTGAAGCTTTCTTT. The encoded protein is CASSEGVETEAFF.